This record looks at one TCR beta chain sequence and its context. What it binds is not known. This entry comes from a study of cytomegalovirus exposure and HLA in healthy donors. General study results and limits: The classifier was said to identify cytomegalovirus status with high specificity and sensitivity. A missense DCLRE1C variant was associated with V- and J-gene trimming of TCR beta chains in a later analysis, and an independent cohort replicated the association. Being indistinguishable, some V segments were excluded, TRBV6-2 and TRBV6-3 among them. The authors enumerated some 170 TCR beta chains as linked to cytomegalovirus.

The J segment lost 3 bases and the V segment lost 6 bases, leaving 12 bases of the junction unmatched. The CDR3 spans 16 residues. CDR1 SEHNR and CDR2 FQNEAQ come from the germline V gene (reference sequence). The PCR ran on 60 Vbeta and 13 Jbeta primers. Using immunoSEQ multiplex PCR, the repertoire was profiled, and TCRdb retains in-frame clones only, with some absent. The sample consists of about 96,000 clones, 65% to 75% of them appearing once. The receptor was isolated from a woman between 65 and 79 years old in good health and CMV-seropositive. V is TRBV7-9 and J is TRBJ2-7, with TRBD2 matching over 9 bases. Sequencing was performed on PBMCs. The DNA for the CDR3 is TGTGCCAGCAGAAATAGCGGGAGCGGAAGGAACTACGAGCAGTACTTC. Encoded protein: CASRNSGSGRNYEQYF.